The source of this T cell receptor beta chain is a study of control samples from healthy donors and cancer patients (TCRdb year 2020). Preparation of the library involved the immunoSEQ multiplex PCR assay. TCRdb retrieved this table from immuneACCESS and kept in-frame rearrangements only. Not all clones are present; in checked studies, unresolved V genes account for under half, and no reason is known for the remainder. The sample has under 200,000 clones on record, just under 95% of them singletons. Of the sample, 8.5% falls within the top ten clones. Trimming takes 5 bases off V and 8 bases off J; junction bases not matched to a gene: 8. The germline V gene (reference sequence) specifies LNHNV as CDR1 and YYDKDF as CDR2. Counted from cysteine to phenylalanine, this CDR3 has 15 amino acids. Solely the CDR3 DNA is kept, with 45 bases framed from the first base. In the case of this clone: There is no known antigen for this receptor. The sample holds no much larger clone one base away, and base qualities are not on file.

The chain joins TRBV15 to TRBJ1-4; 10 central bases correspond to TRBD1. The sequence came from a woman between 40 and 55 years old in good health. The sequenced material came from blood. The DNA sequence is TGTGCCACCAGCTCCCCGGGACAGGGGAGGGAAAAACTGTTTTTT. It translates as CATSSPGQGREKLFF.